These 4 T cell receptor beta chains were sequenced from one sample in a study of early T cells in non-severe SARS-CoV-2 infection. MiXCR, run by TCRdb on the 5' RACE reads, gives a single entry per CDR3 protein. This sample carries about 97,000 distinct CDR3 sequences, around 10% of them seen once, and the ten largest clones take around 4.7%. This sample comprised whole blood, obtained at baseline. The receptors shown here come from an adult who was a healthcare worker with PCR-confirmed SARS-CoV-2 infection or an uninfected control (not recorded which).

The V call is TRBV7-2, the J call TRBJ2-3, with D uncertain. The CDR3 length is 13 residues. The germline V and J ends were trimmed by 5 bases and 0 bases, with 6 bases remaining between them. The germline CDR1 and CDR2 sequences are SGHTA and FQGNSA. CDR3 nucleotide sequence: TGTGCCAGCAGCGGCTACAGCACAGATACGCAGTATTTT. It yields the protein CASSGYSTDTQYF.

The chain is built from TRBV6-6 and TRBJ2-3; 10 nucleotides line up with TRBD2. CDR3 length: 17 amino acids. Germline CDR1 reads MNHNY; CDR2 reads SVGAGI (reference sequence). Losses at the gene ends were 5 bases for V and 4 bases for J; bases not matched to a gene: 12. The CDR3 sequence: CASSLTGSSGSPDTQYF. The CDR3 coding sequence is TGTGCCAGCAGTCTCACTGGGTCTAGCGGGAGTCCAGATACGCAGTATTTT.

The chain employs TRBV27 and TRBJ2-7, with a tentative D call TRBD2 (5 bases). The V gene's germline CDR1 is MNHEY and CDR2 SMNVEV (reference sequence). The CDR3 is 11 residues long. V lost 7 bases and J 5 bases, leaving 9 bases between the germline ends. The CDR3 spells CASTEGHEQYF. Written as DNA, the CDR3 is TGTGCCAGCACTGAGGGCCACGAGCAGTACTTC.

This clonotype was counted many times. This sequence joins TRBV11-2 and TRBJ2-2; TRBD1 is a possible D gene (5 bases). Germline CDR1 is SGHAT and CDR2 is FQNNGV. The CDR3 loop spans 13 amino acids. V dropped 5 bases and J dropped 6 bases, with 10 bases sitting between them. CDR3: CASSARVSGELFF. For the CDR3, the DNA is TGTGCCAGCAGCGCCAGGGTTTCCGGGGAGCTGTTTTTT.